These 18 T cell receptor beta chains were sequenced from one sample in a study of OX40 agonist ivuxolimab in advanced cancers. Sequencing used immunoSEQ multiplex PCR; TCRdb keeps in-frame clones, though not all of them. The top ten clones hold about 12% of a sample with about 50,000 clones, about 91% of them seen once. Sequencing was performed on CD4+ or CD8+ T cells sorted from blood, taken in a trial of the OX40 agonist ivuxolimab. These receptors were obtained from an adult with an advanced solid tumor such as melanoma, head and neck, liver or kidney cancer.

The chain joins TRBV5-4 to TRBJ1-2, with D uncertain. The V end was cut by 0 bases, the J end by 2 bases, with 8 bases between. Germline V gives CDR1 SGHNT, CDR2 YYREEE (reference sequence). This CDR3 has 14 residues. The CDR3, as DNA: TGTGCCAGCAGCTTGGGCAGGATAAACTATGGCTACACCTTC. This sequence encodes CASSLGRINYGYTF.

V is TRBV10-3 and J is TRBJ2-2; D unresolved. The length of the CDR3 is 11 residues. Germline V CDR1 and CDR2: ENHRY, SYGVKD. V lost 6 bases and J 3 bases, leaving 2 bases between the germline ends. The CDR3 sequence: CAIRDTGELFF. The CDR3 DNA sequence: TGTGCCATCAGGGACACCGGGGAGCTGTTTTTT.

J is TRBJ2-7 and V is TRBV28, with 10 bases lining up with TRBD1. The CDR3 runs 15 residues. V lost 5 bases to trimming and J lost 4 bases; unmatched junction nucleotides: 8. Germline-derived CDR1 and CDR2 are MDHEN and SYDVKM. This CDR3 reads CASSGDRGLSYEQYF. The CDR3 nucleotides are TGTGCCAGCAGTGGCGACAGGGGGCTATCATACGAGCAGTACTTC. Variable domain in full (rest from reference TRBV28 and TRBJ2-7): DVKVTQSSRYLVKRTGEKVFLECVQDMDHENMFWYRQDPGLGLRLIYFSYDVKMKEKGDIPEGYSVSREKKERFSLILESASTNQTSMYLCASSGDRGLSYEQYFGPGTRLTVT.

This rearrangement joins TRBV5-5 to TRBJ1-1; perhaps TRBD1 as D (5 bases). V lost 0 bases and J 1 base, leaving 10 bases between the germline ends. CDR3 length: 15 residues. The germline gives CDR1 SGHKS, CDR2 YYEKEE (reference sequence). For the CDR3, the DNA is TGTGCCAGCAGCTTGGAACAGGTCCGGAACACTGAAGCTTTCTTT. Its protein product is CASSLEQVRNTEAFF.

This chain uses TRBV11-2 with TRBJ1-1, with a tentative D call TRBD1 (5 bases). Germline assignment: CDR1 SGHAT and CDR2 FQNNGV. The CDR3 runs to 13 residues. The V and J ends lost 0 bases and 8 bases respectively, with 10 bases between them. The CDR3, as DNA: TGTGCCAGCAGCTTAGATACGGGGGGAGAAGCTTTCTTT. It codes for CASSLDTGGEAFF. Using reference TRBV11-2 and TRBJ1-1 for the parts outside the CDR3, the full variable domain is EAGVAQSPRYKIIEKRQSVAFWCNPISGHATLYWYQQILGQGPKLLIQFQNNGVVDDSQLPKDRFSAERLKGVDSTLKIQPAKLEDSAVYLCASSLDTGGEAFFGQGTRLTVV.

This sequence joins TRBV7-3 and TRBJ2-1, with no clear D. V gave up 2 bases and J gave up 6 bases, with 8 bases separating them. The CDR3 sequence is 13 residues long. Germline V gene data show CDR1 as SGHTA and CDR2 as FQGTGA. CDR3 region: CASSLPSSNEQFF. CDR3 nucleotides: TGTGCCAGCAGCTTACCCTCAAGCAATGAGCAGTTCTTC. Filled out from reference TRBV7-3 and TRBJ2-1, the complete variable domain reads GAGVSQTPSNKVTEKGKYVELRCDPISGHTALYWYRQSLGQGPEFLIYFQGTGAADDSGLPNDRFFAVRPEGSVSTLKIQRTERGDSAVYLCASSLPSSNEQFFGPGTRLTVL.

This clone has only one observation. The chain employs TRBV2 and TRBJ1-6; the D is unclear. V lost 2 bases, J lost 4 bases, and 9 bases lay in between. There are 15 residues in the CDR3. Germline V gene data show CDR1 as SNHLY and CDR2 as FYNNEI. The CDR3 spells CASSESGVYNSPLHF. The CDR3 region has the DNA TGTGCCAGCAGTGAATCTGGGGTGTATAATTCACCCCTCCACTTT.

The chain links TRBV6-1 to TRBJ2-3; D is possibly TRBD2 (6 bases). The length of the CDR3 is 15 residues. The V end was cut by 3 bases, the J end by 7 bases, with 17 bases between. Germline CDR1 MNHNS, CDR2 SASEGT. CDR3 coding DNA: TGTGCCAGCAGTGATCGTACCGGGAGTCCGAATACGCAGTATTTT. Translation: CASSDRTGSPNTQYF.

This rearrangement joins TRBV28 to TRBJ1-4; D gene uncertain. V lost 8 bases and J 10 bases, leaving 17 bases between the germline ends. The CDR3 spans 13 residues. Germline CDR1 reads MDHEN; CDR2 reads SYDVKM. This chain's CDR3 is CASWGYRFGKLFF. The CDR3 coding sequence is TGTGCCAGCTGGGGTTATCGGTTTGGAAAACTGTTTTTT.

The chain has TRBV7-6 and TRBJ2-1; 7 nucleotides align to TRBD1. Unmatched junction bases numbered 3, after V lost 5 bases and J lost 2 bases. The CDR3 totals 14 residues. Per the germline V gene, CDR1 is SGHVS and CDR2 is FNYEAQ. CDR3 sequence: CASSNRGPYNEQFF. The DNA for the CDR3 is TGTGCCAGCAGCAACAGGGGCCCCTACAATGAGCAGTTCTTC.

This clone was detected once. V gene TRBV7-9 combines with J gene TRBJ2-2; 10 positions match TRBD1. Germline values: CDR1 SEHNR, CDR2 FQNEAQ (reference sequence). This CDR3 contains 19 residues. Trimming at V came to 1 base and at J to 5 bases, leaving 13 bases not matched to a gene. The CDR3 nucleotides read TGTGCCAGCAGCTTAGAGCCGATGACAGGGGGCGCTAATACCGGGGAGCTGTTTTTT. Amino acid sequence: CASSLEPMTGGANTGELFF.

Here the CDR3 DNA reads TGCGCCAGCAGCCGAGGGACAGGGGGCAGAGAGACCCAGTACTTC. This sequence encodes CASSRGTGGRETQYF. The chain employs TRBV4-1 and TRBJ2-5; 12 bases fit TRBD1. The CDR3 runs to 15 residues. The V and J ends lost 4 bases and 4 bases, in that order; junction bases with no gene match: 4. Germline values: CDR1 MGHRA, CDR2 YSYEKL.

On this clone itself: Germline and junction disagree at one end, which may indicate a read error. The rearrangement links TRBV28 to TRBJ1-1; 9 nucleotides agree with TRBD1. There are 12 residues in the CDR3. CDR1 is MDHEN and CDR2 is SYDVKM in the germline V gene. Here the CDR3 reads CASSLPPGQGIF. CDR3 DNA sequence: TGTGCCAGCAGTTTGCCCCCGGGACAGGGAATCTTT.

The V call is TRBV15, the J call TRBJ2-1; D not certain. Between the trimmed V and J ends, which lost 1 base and 4 bases, there was a span of 11 bases. The CDR3 length is 15 residues. Germline loops: CDR1 LNHNV, CDR2 YYDKDF (reference sequence). CDR3 in DNA: TGTGCCACCAGCAGAGGTCGGCAGGCGTACAATGAGCAGTTCTTC. It is translated as CATSRGRQAYNEQFF.

The chain uses TRBV29-1 and TRBJ2-2; D remains unclear. This CDR3 has 13 amino acids. V was shortened by 7 bases and J by 0 bases, with 9 bases between the two germline ends. The germline V gene has CDR1 SQVTM and CDR2 ANQGSEA. The CDR3 region has the DNA TGCAGCGCCAGTGACGCGAACACCGGGGAGCTGTTTTTT. Its translation is CSASDANTGELFF.

The chain links TRBV4-1 to TRBJ2-7, with D uncertain. The CDR3 is 14 amino acids. The V end lost 0 bases, the J end lost 5 bases, and 11 bases lay between the germline ends. Germline loops: CDR1 MGHRA, CDR2 YSYEKL. CDR3 DNA sequence: TGCGCCAGCAGCCAAGAGTCAACCTGGGACGAGCAGTACTTC. This sequence encodes CASSQESTWDEQYF.

CDR3 sequence: CASSPLAGFYEQYF. The DNA of the CDR3 is TGTGCCAGCTCACCACTAGCGGGGTTCTACGAGCAGTACTTC. The J gene is TRBJ2-7, the V gene TRBV18; 8 bases map to TRBD2. Germline CDR1 and CDR2: KGHSH and LQKENI. The length of the CDR3 is 14 residues. V shed 1 base, J shed 3 bases, and the junction held 2 bases outside the gene matches.

The chain uses TRBV6-6 and TRBJ2-3; no clear D gene. Trimming removed 5 bases at V and 4 bases at J, with 10 bases between. Germline V CDR1 and CDR2: MNHNY, SVGAGI (reference sequence). This CDR3 contains 13 residues. The CDR3 DNA reads as TGTGCCAGCAGTAACAGCGTTTCAGATACGCAGTATTTT. Its translation is CASSNSVSDTQYF.